This T cell receptor (beta chain) was captured by sequencing in a study of cytomegalovirus exposure and HLA in healthy donors. 60 Vbeta and 13 Jbeta primers were used in PCR. Produced via immunoSEQ multiplex PCR; TCRdb's table is partial and in-frame only. The repertoire includes approximately 50,000 clones, roughly 75% of them detected once, and 8.1% sits in the top ten. V gave up 2 bases and J gave up 6 bases, with 19 bases separating them. The CDR3 is made up of 16 amino acids. The germline CDR1 and CDR2 sequences are KGHSH and LQKENI. The rearrangement uses TRBV18 and TRBJ1-2; D is uncertain. This TCR was recovered from a man aged 25-45 years in good health and CMV-seropositive. Sequencing was done on a sample of PBMCs. The CDR3 nucleotides are TGTGCCAGCTCACCAAGTGGAAGTAACGCAGGAAATGGCTACACCTTC. Protein product: CASSPSGSNAGNGYTF.